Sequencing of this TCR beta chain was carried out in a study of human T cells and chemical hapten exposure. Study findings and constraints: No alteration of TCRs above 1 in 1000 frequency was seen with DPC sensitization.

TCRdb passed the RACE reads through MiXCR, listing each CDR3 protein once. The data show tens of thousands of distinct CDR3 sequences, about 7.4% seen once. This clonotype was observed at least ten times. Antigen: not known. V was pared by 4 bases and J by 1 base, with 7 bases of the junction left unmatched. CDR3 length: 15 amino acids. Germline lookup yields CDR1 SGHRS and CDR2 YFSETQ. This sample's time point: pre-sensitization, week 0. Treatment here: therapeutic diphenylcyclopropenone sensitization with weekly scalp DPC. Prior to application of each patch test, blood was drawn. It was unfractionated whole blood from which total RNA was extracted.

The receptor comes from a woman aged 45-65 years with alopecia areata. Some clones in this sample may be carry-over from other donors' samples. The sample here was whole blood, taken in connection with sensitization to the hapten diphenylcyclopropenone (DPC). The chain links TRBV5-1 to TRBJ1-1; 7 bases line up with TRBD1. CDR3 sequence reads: CASSTSTGTNTEAFF. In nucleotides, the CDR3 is TGCGCCAGCAGCACTTCGACAGGGACGAACACTGAAGCTTTCTTT. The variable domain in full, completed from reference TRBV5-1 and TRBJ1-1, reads KAGVTQTPRYLIKTRGQQVTLSCSPISGHRSVSWYQQTPGQGLQFLFEYFSETQRNKGNFPGRFSGRQFSNSRSEMNVSTLELGDSALYLCASSTSTGTNTEAFFGQGTRLTVV.